The sequence of this TCR beta chain was determined in a study of breast tumors, draining lymph nodes, adjacent tissues. General study findings and limits: Tumor repertoires ranked between lymph nodes and nontumor tissue in diversity, with V and J gene preferences. Findings are consistent with lymph node origin and intratumoral expansion of most tumor T cells.

CDR1 is SGHTA, CDR2 FQGNSA, per germline. The V end lost 10 bases, the J end lost 8 bases, and 20 bases lay between the germline ends. This CDR3 comprises 14 residues. TCRdb recomputed calls from the multiplex PCR reads with MiXCR, one row per CDR3 protein. The sample has over 150,000 distinct CDR3 sequences; 30% to 35% are singletons. Axillary draining lymph nodes of breast cancer patients supplied the node samples. Details on this clonotype: No antigen is known for it.

The specimen sequenced was axillary lymph node tissue. The V call is TRBV7-2, the J call TRBJ1-4, with D perhaps TRBD1 (5 bases). The receptor comes from a female donor with breast cancer. Some clones in this sample may be carry-over from other donors' samples. Written as DNA, the CDR3 is TGTGCCACCTATAGGCAGGGAGGTCCAGAAAAACTGTTTTTT. Its translation: CATYRQGGPEKLFF.